Presented here are 17 T cell receptor beta chains from one specimen sequenced in a study of cytomegalovirus exposure and HLA in healthy donors. The PCR made use of 60 Vbeta and 13 Jbeta primers. Produced via immunoSEQ multiplex PCR; TCRdb's table is partial and in-frame only. The data hold over 150,000 clones, with more than 75% observed a single time. Sequenced: PBMCs. These receptors all come from a man younger than 45 in good health and CMV-seropositive.

The chain is built from TRBV2 and TRBJ2-1, with 9 bases matching TRBD2. Per germline, CDR1 SNHLY and CDR2 FYNNEI. This CDR3 is built from 15 residues. The V gene end was trimmed by 3 bases and the J gene end by 5 bases; junction bases not matched to a gene: 5. CDR3 in DNA: TGTGCCAGCAGTGAGAGGCGGGAGGGCCACAATGAGCAGTTCTTC. Translating it yields CASSERREGHNEQFF.

This chain links TRBV18 with TRBJ2-1, with D uncertain. V dropped 3 bases and J dropped 2 bases, with 8 bases sitting between them. The CDR3 is 14 residues long. Germline values: CDR1 KGHSH, CDR2 LQKENI. The CDR3 DNA follows: TGTGCCAGCTCACCGTACGGTCCCTACAATGAGCAGTTCTTC. It is translated as CASSPYGPYNEQFF. Based on the CDR3 plus reference TRBV18 and TRBJ2-1, the full variable domain is NAGVMQNPRHLVRRRGQEARLRCSPMKGHSHVYWYRQLPEEGLKFMVYLQKENIIDESGMPKERFSAEFPKEGPSILRIQQVVRGDSAAYFCASSPYGPYNEQFFGPGTRLTVL.

This rearrangement joins TRBV6-1 to TRBJ2-1; D gene unclear. This CDR3 spans 13 amino acids. Germline V CDR1 and CDR2: MNHNS, SASEGT. Trimming pared 7 bases from V and 2 bases from J, leaving 9 bases between. The DNA of the CDR3 is TGTGCCAGCAATGCGGATCCCTACAATGAGCAGTTCTTC. Amino acids: CASNADPYNEQFF.

The V gene is TRBV27, the J gene TRBJ1-5; D unresolved. The germline V gene has CDR1 MNHEY and CDR2 SMNVEV (reference sequence). With 5 bases removed from V and 4 bases from J, the gap between germline ends came to 12 bases. This CDR3 spans 14 amino acids. The CDR3 loop is CASSPNSINQPQHF. The CDR3 DNA sequence: TGTGCCAGCAGTCCGAACTCGATAAATCAGCCCCAGCATTTT.

The rearrangement joins TRBV7-3 to TRBJ2-5, with D tentatively TRBD2 (5 bases). This CDR3 spans 13 amino acids. Per germline, CDR1 SGHTA and CDR2 FQGTGA. With 3 bases removed from V and 5 bases from J, the gap between germline ends came to 10 bases. The CDR3: CASSFLPGETQYF. DNA for the CDR3: TGTGCCAGCAGCTTTCTCCCGGGGGAGACCCAGTACTTC.

This chain links TRBV7-2 with TRBJ2-7; D is possibly TRBD2 (5 bases). Germline assignment: CDR1 SGHTA and CDR2 FQGNSA. CDR3 size: 12 residues. Trimming shortened V by 2 bases and J by 6 bases, and 8 bases separated the two germline ends. This CDR3 reads CASSLMGAEQYF. The CDR3, as DNA: TGTGCCAGCAGCTTAATGGGAGCCGAGCAGTACTTC.

This clone was recorded once. V gene TRBV5-1 combines with J gene TRBJ1-6, with D possibly matching TRBD1 (5 bases). This CDR3 has 14 amino acids. The V and J ends lost 0 bases and 13 bases respectively, with 14 bases between them. Germline V gene data show CDR1 as SGHRS and CDR2 as YFSETQ. The CDR3 nucleotides are TGCGCCAGCAGCTTGGGGGTCGGGGGAGCGCCCCTCCACTTT. This sequence encodes CASSLGVGGAPLHF. Drawing the rest from reference TRBV5-1 and TRBJ1-6, the complete variable domain is KAGVTQTPRYLIKTRGQQVTLSCSPISGHRSVSWYQQTPGQGLQFLFEYFSETQRNKGNFPGRFSGRQFSNSRSEMNVSTLELGDSALYLCASSLGVGGAPLHFGNGTRLTVT.

This chain links TRBV5-4 with TRBJ2-1, with 7 bases matching TRBD1. Trimming removed 4 bases from V and 5 bases from J; junction bases left unmatched: 9. This CDR3 spans 15 amino acids. Germline lookup yields CDR1 SGHNT and CDR2 YYREEE (reference sequence). The CDR3 DNA follows: TGTGCCAGCAGCGCGGCGACAGGGAGCCACAATGAGCAGTTCTTC. It translates to CASSAATGSHNEQFF. The full variable domain, its missing parts supplied by reference TRBV5-4 and TRBJ2-1, is ETGVTQSPTHLIKTRGQQVTLRCSSQSGHNTVSWYQQALGQGPQFIFQYYREEENGRGNFPPRFSGLQFPNYSSELNVNALELDDSALYLCASSAATGSHNEQFFGPGTRLTVL.

V and J are TRBV18 and TRBJ2-1; TRBD2 matches at 11 bases. V dropped 2 bases and J dropped 0; count of bases not matched to a gene: 12. CDR1 is KGHSH, CDR2 LQKENI, per germline. The CDR3 contains 20 residues. The CDR3 spells CASSPSGLAGYLSSYNEQFF. The CDR3 bases are TGTGCCAGCTCACCATCCGGACTAGCGGGTTACCTGAGCTCCTACAATGAGCAGTTCTTC.

The chain uses TRBV18 and TRBJ2-1; 12 positions match TRBD2. Germline lookup yields CDR1 KGHSH and CDR2 LQKENI. The junction had 8 bases not matched to a gene; V was cut back by 3 bases and J by 8 bases. This CDR3 region has 16 residues. The CDR3 nucleotides are TGTGCCAGCTCACCTCTAGCGGGAGGGCCGGGTGATGAGCAGTTCTTC. It translates to CASSPLAGGPGDEQFF. The whole variable domain, filled in from reference TRBV18 and TRBJ2-1, reads NAGVMQNPRHLVRRRGQEARLRCSPMKGHSHVYWYRQLPEEGLKFMVYLQKENIIDESGMPKERFSAEFPKEGPSILRIQQVVRGDSAAYFCASSPLAGGPGDEQFFGPGTRLTVL.

The chain uses TRBV2 and TRBJ2-3; maybe TRBD2 (6 bases). From germline, CDR1 is SNHLY and CDR2 FYNNEI. The CDR3 consists of 12 residues. The germline V and J ends were trimmed by 7 bases and 11 bases, with 16 bases remaining between them. CDR3 in DNA: TGTGCCAGCACCTCGGGAGTAAAGGGGCAGTATTTT. This gives the protein CASTSGVKGQYF. The full variable domain, rest sourced from reference TRBV2 and TRBJ2-3, is EPEVTQTPSHQVTQMGQEVILRCVPISNHLYFYWYRQILGQKVEFLVSFYNNEISEKSEIFDDQFSVERPDGSNFTLKIRSTKLEDSAMYFCASTSGVKGQYFGPGTRLTVL.

The V and J genes are TRBV11-2 and TRBJ2-2; 9 bases line up with TRBD1. V trimming: 2 bases; J trimming: 4 bases; junction bases outside the gene matches: 14. CDR3 length: 19 residues. Germline-derived CDR1 and CDR2 are SGHAT and FQNNGV. The CDR3 sequence is CASSLSLGQGGDSTGELFF. CDR3 coding DNA: TGTGCCAGCAGCTTATCATTGGGACAGGGTGGAGATAGCACCGGGGAGCTGTTTTTT. The variable domain in full, with the rest retrieved from reference TRBV11-2 and TRBJ2-2, is EAGVAQSPRYKIIEKRQSVAFWCNPISGHATLYWYQQILGQGPKLLIQFQNNGVVDDSQLPKDRFSAERLKGVDSTLKIQPAKLEDSAVYLCASSLSLGQGGDSTGELFFGEGSRLTVL.

The rearrangement uses TRBV5-4 and TRBJ2-2; 9 bases agree with TRBD1. This CDR3 is 16 amino acids long. The V gene end was trimmed by 4 bases and the J gene end by 1 base; junction bases not matched to a gene: 5. Germline assignment: CDR1 SGHNT and CDR2 YYREEE (reference sequence). CDR3 loop: CASSLGQGWNTGELFF. CDR3 bases: TGTGCCAGCAGCCTGGGACAGGGATGGAACACCGGGGAGCTGTTTTTT.

The chain couples TRBV4-3 to TRBJ1-1; D perhaps matches TRBD1 (5 bases). CDR3 length: 15 amino acids. V dropped 0 bases and J dropped 1 base, with 9 bases sitting between them. Germline assignment: CDR1 LGHNA and CDR2 YSLEER. As DNA, the CDR3 is TGCGCCAGCAGCCAAGAGGGGCAGTCGAACACTGAAGCTTTCTTT. Translating gives CASSQEGQSNTEAFF.

This chain links TRBV2 with TRBJ2-7, with unresolved D. V lost 6 bases to trimming and J lost 3 bases, with 6 bases between them. The CDR3 covers 11 residues. The germline gives CDR1 SNHLY, CDR2 FYNNEI. In nucleotides, the CDR3 is TGTGCCAGCAGCCCCTACTACGAGCAGTACGTC. Translation gives CASSPYYEQYV.

The chain has TRBV7-6 and TRBJ1-1, with D maybe TRBD1 (5 bases). Germline CDR1 SGHVS, CDR2 FNYEAQ. Deletions cut 5 bases from V and 2 bases from J, with 15 bases between. The CDR3 has 15 residues. The CDR3 nucleotides read TGTGCCAGCAGCCCCCGGGGGAGAGTTAACACTGAAGCTTTCTTT. This encodes CASSPRGRVNTEAFF.

V gene TRBV18 combines with J gene TRBJ1-1; no definite D call. V dropped 0 bases and J dropped 6 bases, with 11 bases sitting between them. This CDR3 region has 14 residues. The germline V gene has CDR1 KGHSH and CDR2 LQKENI. The CDR3 DNA reads TGTGCCAGCTCACCACCGAGTCCCTCCCCTGAAGCTTTCTTT. This codes for CASSPPSPSPEAFF.